Below, one T cell receptor (beta chain) is given with its context. Its antigen is not known. The sample belongs to a study of early T cells in non-severe SARS-CoV-2 infection. Study-wide context: From unsorted whole blood, bulk RNA was sequenced, and the chains remained unpaired.

The V and J ends lost 3 bases and 2 bases, in that order; junction bases with no gene match: 2. CDR1 is SGHTA and CDR2 is FQGNSA in the germline V gene. This CDR3 region has 15 residues. Notes on the study in general: The VDJdb matching leaned toward anti-spike CD8 responses and overlooked private and CD4 specificities.

Unique molecular identifiers were added to individual cDNA molecules. One entry per CDR3 protein results from TCRdb running MiXCR on the 5' RACE reads. The profile shows more than 65,000 distinct CDR3 sequences, around 13% of them singletons. The receptor's source is an adult who was a healthcare worker with PCR-confirmed SARS-CoV-2 infection or an uninfected control (not recorded which). The sequenced material came from whole blood. This chain joins TRBV7-2 and TRBJ2-7; 12 bases match TRBD2. CDR3 in amino acids: CASSFRTSGAYEQYF. The CDR3 bases are TGTGCCAGCAGCTTTAGGACTAGCGGGGCCTACGAGCAGTACTTC. Full variable domain (missing parts from reference TRBV7-2 and TRBJ2-7): GAGVSQSPSNKVTEKGKDVELRCDPISGHTALYWYRQSLGQGLEFLIYFQGNSAPDKSGLPSDRFSAERTGGSVSTLTIQRTQQEDSAVYLCASSFRTSGAYEQYFGPGTRLTVT.